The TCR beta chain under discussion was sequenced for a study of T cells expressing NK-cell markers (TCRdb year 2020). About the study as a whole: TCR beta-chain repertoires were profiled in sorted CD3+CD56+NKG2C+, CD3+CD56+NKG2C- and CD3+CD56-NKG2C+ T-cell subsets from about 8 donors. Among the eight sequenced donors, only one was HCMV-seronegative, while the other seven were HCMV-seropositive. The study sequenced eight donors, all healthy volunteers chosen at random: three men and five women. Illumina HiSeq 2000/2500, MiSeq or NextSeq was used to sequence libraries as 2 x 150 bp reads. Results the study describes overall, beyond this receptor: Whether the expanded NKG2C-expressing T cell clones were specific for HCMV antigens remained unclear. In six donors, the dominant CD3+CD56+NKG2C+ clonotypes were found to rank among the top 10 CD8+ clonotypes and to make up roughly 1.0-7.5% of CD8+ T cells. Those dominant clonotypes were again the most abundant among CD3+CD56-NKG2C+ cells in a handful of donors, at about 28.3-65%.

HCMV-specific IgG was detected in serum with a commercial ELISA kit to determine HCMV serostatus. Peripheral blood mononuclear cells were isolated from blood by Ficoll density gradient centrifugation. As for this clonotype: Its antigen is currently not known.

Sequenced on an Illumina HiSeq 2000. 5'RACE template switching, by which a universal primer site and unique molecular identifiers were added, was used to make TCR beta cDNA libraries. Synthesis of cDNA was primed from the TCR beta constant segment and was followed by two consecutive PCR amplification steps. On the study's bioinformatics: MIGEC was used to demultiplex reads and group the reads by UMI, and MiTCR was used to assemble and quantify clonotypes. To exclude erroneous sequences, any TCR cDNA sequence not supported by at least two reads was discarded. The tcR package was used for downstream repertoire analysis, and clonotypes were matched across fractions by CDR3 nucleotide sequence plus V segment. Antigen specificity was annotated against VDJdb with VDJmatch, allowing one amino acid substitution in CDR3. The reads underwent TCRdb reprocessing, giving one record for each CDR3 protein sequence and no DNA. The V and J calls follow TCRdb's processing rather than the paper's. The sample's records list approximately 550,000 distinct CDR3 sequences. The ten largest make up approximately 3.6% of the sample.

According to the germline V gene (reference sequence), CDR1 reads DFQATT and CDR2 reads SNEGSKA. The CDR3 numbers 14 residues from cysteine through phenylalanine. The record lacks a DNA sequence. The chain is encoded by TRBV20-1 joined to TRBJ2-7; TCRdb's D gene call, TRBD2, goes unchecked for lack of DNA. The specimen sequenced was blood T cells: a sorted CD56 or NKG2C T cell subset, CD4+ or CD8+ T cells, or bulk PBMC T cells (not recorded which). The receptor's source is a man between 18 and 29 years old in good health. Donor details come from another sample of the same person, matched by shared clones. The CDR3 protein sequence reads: CSATGTSGSDEQYF.